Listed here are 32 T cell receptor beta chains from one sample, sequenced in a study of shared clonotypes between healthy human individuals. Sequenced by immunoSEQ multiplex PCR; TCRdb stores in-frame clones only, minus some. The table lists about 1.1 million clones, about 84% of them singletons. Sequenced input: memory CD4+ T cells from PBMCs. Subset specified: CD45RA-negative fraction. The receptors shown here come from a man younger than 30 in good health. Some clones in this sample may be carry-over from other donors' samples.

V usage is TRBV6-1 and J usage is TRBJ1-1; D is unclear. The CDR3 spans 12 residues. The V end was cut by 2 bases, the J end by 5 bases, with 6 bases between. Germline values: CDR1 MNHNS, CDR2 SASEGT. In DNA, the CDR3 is TGTGCCAGCAGTGAAACTTTTACTGAAGCTTTCTTT. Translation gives CASSETFTEAFF.

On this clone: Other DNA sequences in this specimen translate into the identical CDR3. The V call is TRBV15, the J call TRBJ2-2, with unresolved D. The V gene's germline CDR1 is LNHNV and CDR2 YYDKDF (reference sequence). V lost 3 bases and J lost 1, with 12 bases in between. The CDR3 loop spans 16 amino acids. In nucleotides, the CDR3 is TGTGCCACCAGCAGGGGCCTTAGGGAGAACACCGGGGAGCTGTTTTTT. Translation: CATSRGLRENTGELFF. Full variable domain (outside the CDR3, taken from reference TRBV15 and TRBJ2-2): DAMVIQNPRYQVTQFGKPVTLSCSQTLNHNVMYWYQQKSSQAPKLLFHYYDKDFNNEADTPDNFQSRRPNTSFCFLDIRSPGLGDTAMYLCATSRGLRENTGELFFGEGSRLTVL.

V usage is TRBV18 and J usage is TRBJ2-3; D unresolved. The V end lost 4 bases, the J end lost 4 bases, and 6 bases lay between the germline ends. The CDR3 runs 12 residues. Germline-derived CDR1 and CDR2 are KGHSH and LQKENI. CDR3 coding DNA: TGTGCCAGCTCACAAAATGCAGATACGCAGTATTTT. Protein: CASSQNADTQYF.

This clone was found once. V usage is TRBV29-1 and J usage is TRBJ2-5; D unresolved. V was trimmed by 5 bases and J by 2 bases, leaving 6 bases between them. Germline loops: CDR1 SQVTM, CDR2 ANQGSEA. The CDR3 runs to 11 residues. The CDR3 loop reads CSVRRQETQYF. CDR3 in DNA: TGCAGCGTTCGAAGGCAAGAGACCCAGTACTTC.

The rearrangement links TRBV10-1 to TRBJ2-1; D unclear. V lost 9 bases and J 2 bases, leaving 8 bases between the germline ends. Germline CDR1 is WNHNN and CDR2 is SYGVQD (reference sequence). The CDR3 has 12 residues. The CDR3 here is CASKCAYNEQFF. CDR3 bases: TGCGCCAGTAAATGTGCCTACAATGAGCAGTTCTTC.

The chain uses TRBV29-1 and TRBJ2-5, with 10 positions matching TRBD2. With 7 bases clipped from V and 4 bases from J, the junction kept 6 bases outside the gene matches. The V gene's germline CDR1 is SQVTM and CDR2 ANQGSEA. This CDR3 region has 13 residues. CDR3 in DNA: TGCAGCGCCCGAGCGGGAGGGTCAGAGACCCAGTACTTC. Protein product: CSARAGGSETQYF.

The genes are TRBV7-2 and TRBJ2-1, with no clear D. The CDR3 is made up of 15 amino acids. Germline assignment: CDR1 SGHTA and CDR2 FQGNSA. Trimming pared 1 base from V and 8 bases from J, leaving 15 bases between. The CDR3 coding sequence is TGTGCCAGCAGCTTAGAGGTCTCTAGGGCCTATGAGCAGTTCTTC. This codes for CASSLEVSRAYEQFF.

CDR3: CASSLRTSYGYTF. The DNA of the CDR3 is TGTGCCAGCAGCTTAAGGACGTCATATGGCTACACCTTC. J is TRBJ1-2 and V is TRBV7-9; no definite D call. V was cut by 2 bases and J by 5 bases, with 9 bases left in between. This CDR3 region has 13 residues. CDR1 is SEHNR, CDR2 FQNEAQ, per germline (reference sequence).

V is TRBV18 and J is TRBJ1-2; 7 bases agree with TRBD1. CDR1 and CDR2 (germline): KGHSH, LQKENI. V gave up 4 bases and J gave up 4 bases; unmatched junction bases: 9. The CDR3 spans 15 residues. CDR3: CASSLQTGRGYGYTF. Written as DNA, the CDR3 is TGTGCCAGCTCACTTCAGACAGGGCGGGGCTATGGCTACACCTTC.

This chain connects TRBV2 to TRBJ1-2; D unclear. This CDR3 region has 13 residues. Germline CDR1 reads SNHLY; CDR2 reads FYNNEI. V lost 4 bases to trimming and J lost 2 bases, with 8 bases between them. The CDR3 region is CASSGQQNYGYTF. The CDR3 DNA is TGTGCCAGCAGTGGTCAGCAAAACTATGGCTACACCTTC.

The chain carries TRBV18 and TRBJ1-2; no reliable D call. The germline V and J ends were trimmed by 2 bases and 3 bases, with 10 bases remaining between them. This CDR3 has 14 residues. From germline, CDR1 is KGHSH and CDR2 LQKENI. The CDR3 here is CASSPSNTYYGYTF. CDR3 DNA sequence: TGTGCCAGCTCACCATCCAACACCTACTATGGCTACACCTTC.

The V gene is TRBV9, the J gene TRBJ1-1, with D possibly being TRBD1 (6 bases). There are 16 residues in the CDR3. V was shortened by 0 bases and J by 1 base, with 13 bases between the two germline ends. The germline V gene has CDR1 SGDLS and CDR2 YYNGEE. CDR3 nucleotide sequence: TGTGCCAGCAGCGTAGCTTCCCAGGGGTGGAACACTGAAGCTTTCTTT. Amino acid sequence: CASSVASQGWNTEAFF.

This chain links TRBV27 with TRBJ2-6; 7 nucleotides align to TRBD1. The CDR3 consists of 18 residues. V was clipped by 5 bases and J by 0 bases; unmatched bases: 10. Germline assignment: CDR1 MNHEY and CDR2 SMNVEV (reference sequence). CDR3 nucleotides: TGTGCCAGCAGTCTAGACAGACAGGGCCCCTCTGGGGCCAACGTCCTGACTTTC. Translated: CASSLDRQGPSGANVLTF.

The CDR3 DNA is TGTGCCAGCAGTGAGCTTGCAGGGGATCTCGAGCAGTACTTC. It codes for CASSELAGDLEQYF. This chain connects TRBV2 to TRBJ2-7, with a possible D match to TRBD1 (6 bases). This CDR3 contains 14 residues. From germline, CDR1 is SNHLY and CDR2 FYNNEI. Trimming removed 3 bases from V and 6 bases from J, with 15 bases in between.

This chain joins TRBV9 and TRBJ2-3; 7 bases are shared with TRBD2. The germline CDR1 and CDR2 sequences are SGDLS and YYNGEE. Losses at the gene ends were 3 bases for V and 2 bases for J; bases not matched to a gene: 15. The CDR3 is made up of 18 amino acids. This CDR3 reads CASSARRSLAEFTDTQYF. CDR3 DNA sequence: TGTGCCAGCAGCGCGCGGAGGAGTCTAGCGGAGTTCACAGATACGCAGTATTTT.

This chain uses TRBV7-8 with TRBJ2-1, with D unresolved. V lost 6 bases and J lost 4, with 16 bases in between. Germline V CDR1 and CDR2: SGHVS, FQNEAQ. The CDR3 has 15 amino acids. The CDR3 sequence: CASSRQDIMYNEQFF. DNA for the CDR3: TGTGCCAGCAGTCGGCAGGATATAATGTACAATGAGCAGTTCTTC.

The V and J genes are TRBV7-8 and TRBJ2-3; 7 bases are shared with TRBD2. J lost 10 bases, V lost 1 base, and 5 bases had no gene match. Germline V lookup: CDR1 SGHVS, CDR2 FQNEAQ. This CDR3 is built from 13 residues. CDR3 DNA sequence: TGTGCCAGCAGCTTAGTGGCGGGAGTGGCGCAGTATTTT. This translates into CASSLVAGVAQYF.

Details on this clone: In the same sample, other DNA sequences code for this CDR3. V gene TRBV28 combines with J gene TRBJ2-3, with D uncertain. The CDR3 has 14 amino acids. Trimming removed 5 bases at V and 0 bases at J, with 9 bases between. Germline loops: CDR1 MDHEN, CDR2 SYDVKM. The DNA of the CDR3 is TGTGCCAGCAGTACTGGTACTAGCACAGATACGCAGTATTTT. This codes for CASSTGTSTDTQYF.

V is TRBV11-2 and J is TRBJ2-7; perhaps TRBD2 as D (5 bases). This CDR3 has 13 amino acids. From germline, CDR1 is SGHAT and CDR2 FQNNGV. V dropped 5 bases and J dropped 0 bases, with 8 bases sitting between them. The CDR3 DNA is TGTGCCAGCAGCCTGCGGGTCTCCTACGAGCAGTACTTC. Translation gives CASSLRVSYEQYF.

The CDR3 reads CAISESRLYGYTF. CDR3 DNA sequence: TGTGCCATCAGTGAAAGCAGGCTTTATGGCTACACCTTC. This chain joins TRBV10-3 and TRBJ1-2, with D unclear. Germline CDR1 ENHRY, CDR2 SYGVKD. Between the trimmed V and J ends, which lost 3 bases and 5 bases, there was a span of 10 bases. This CDR3 comprises 13 residues.

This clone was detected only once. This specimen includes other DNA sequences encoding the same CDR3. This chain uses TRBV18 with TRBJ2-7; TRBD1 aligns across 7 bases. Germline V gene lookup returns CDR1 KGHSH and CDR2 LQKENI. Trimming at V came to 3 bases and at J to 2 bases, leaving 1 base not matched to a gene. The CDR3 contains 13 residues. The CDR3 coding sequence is TGTGCCAGCTCACCCGGGACAGCCTACGAGCAGTACTTC. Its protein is CASSPGTAYEQYF.

CDR3 DNA: TGTGCCAGCGGACCCAGGGGGCGCTATGGCTACACCTTC. This gives the protein CASGPRGRYGYTF. The chain employs TRBV2 and TRBJ1-2, with TRBD1 matching over 8 bases. Germline lookup yields CDR1 SNHLY and CDR2 FYNNEI. J was trimmed by 4 bases and V by 8 bases; bases with no gene match: 6. The CDR3 covers 13 residues.

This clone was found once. The CDR3 protein is CASTLRAGGMTQYF. In nucleotides, the CDR3 is TGTGCCAGCACCCTGAGAGCGGGAGGGATGACCCAGTACTTC. V and J are TRBV11-2 and TRBJ2-5; 10 nucleotides align to TRBD2. V was pared by 7 bases and J by 7 bases, with 9 bases of the junction left unmatched. The CDR3 runs to 14 residues. CDR1 is SGHAT and CDR2 is FQNNGV in the germline V gene.

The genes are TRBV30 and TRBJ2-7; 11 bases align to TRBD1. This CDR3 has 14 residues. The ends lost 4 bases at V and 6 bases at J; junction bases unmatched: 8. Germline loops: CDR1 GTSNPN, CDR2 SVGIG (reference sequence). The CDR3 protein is CAWTLGTGGAEQYF. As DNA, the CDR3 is TGTGCCTGGACATTGGGGACAGGGGGTGCCGAGCAGTACTTC. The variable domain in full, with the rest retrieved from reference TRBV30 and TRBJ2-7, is SQTIHQWPATLVQPVGSPLSLECTVEGTSNPNLYWYRQAAGRGLQLLFYSVGIGQISSEVPQNLSASRPQDRQFILSSKKLLLSDSGFYLCAWTLGTGGAEQYFGPGTRLTVT.

DNA of the CDR3: TGTGCCAGCAGTGAAGTAAAGACAGCCCGACCTCTTGGCTACACCTTC. Residues: CASSEVKTARPLGYTF. The V and J genes are TRBV6-1 and TRBJ1-2; a weak D match, TRBD1 (5 bases). The V end was cut by 1 base, the J end by 7 bases, with 19 bases between. Germline CDR1 MNHNS, CDR2 SASEGT. The CDR3 loop spans 16 amino acids.

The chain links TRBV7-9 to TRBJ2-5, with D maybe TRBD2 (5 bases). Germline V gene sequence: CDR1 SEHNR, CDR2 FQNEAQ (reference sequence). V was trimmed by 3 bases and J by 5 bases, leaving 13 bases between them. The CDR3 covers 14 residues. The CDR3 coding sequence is TGTGCCAGCAGCTTGGTATGGCCGGGGGAGACCCAGTACTTC. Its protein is CASSLVWPGETQYF.

CDR3 amino acids: CASSQEPGQMNTEAFF. As DNA, the CDR3 is TGTGCCAGCAGCCAGGAACCGGGACAAATGAACACTGAAGCTTTCTTT. The chain combines TRBV4-2 with TRBJ1-1; maybe TRBD1 (6 bases). From germline, CDR1 is LGHNA and CDR2 YNFKEQ. The CDR3 extends over 16 amino acids. V was pared by 3 bases and J by 0 bases, with 14 bases between.

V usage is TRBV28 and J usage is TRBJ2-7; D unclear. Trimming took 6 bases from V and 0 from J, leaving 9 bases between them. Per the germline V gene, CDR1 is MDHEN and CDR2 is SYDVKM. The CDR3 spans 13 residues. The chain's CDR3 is CASRDGTSYEQYF. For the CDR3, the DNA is TGTGCCAGCAGGGACGGAACCTCCTACGAGCAGTACTTC.

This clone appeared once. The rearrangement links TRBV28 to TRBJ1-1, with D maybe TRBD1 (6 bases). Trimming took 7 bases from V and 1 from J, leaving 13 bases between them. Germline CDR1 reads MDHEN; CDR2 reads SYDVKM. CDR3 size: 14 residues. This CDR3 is CASTPGGANTEAFF. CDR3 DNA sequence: TGTGCCAGCACACCCGGGGGGGCGAACACTGAAGCTTTCTTT.

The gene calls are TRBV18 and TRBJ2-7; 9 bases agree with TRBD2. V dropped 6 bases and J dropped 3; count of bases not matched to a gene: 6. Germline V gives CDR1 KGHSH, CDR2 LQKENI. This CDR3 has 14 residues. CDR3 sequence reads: CASSMLAGFYEQYF. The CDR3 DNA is TGTGCCAGCTCCATGCTAGCGGGATTCTACGAGCAGTACTTC. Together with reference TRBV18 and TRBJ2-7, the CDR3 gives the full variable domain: NAGVMQNPRHLVRRRGQEARLRCSPMKGHSHVYWYRQLPEEGLKFMVYLQKENIIDESGMPKERFSAEFPKEGPSILRIQQVVRGDSAAYFCASSMLAGFYEQYFGPGTRLTVT.

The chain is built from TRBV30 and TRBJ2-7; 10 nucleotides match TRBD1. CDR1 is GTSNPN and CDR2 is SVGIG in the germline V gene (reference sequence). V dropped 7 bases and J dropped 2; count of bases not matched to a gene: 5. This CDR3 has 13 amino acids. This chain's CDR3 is CALQTGGPYEQYF. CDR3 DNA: TGTGCCTTGCAGACAGGGGGCCCCTACGAGCAGTACTTC.

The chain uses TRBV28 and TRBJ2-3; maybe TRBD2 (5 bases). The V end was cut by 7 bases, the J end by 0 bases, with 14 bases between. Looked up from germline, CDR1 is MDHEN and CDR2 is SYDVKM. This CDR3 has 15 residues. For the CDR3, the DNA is TGTGCCAGCACCACCCTCGGGGAGAGCACAGATACGCAGTATTTT. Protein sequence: CASTTLGESTDTQYF.